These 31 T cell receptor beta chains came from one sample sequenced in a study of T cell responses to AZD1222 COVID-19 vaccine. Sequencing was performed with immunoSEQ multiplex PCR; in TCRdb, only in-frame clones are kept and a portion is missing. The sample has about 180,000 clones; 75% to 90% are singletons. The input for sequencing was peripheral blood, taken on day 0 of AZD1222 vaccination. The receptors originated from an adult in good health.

CDR3 sequence reads: CASGLGLAGHEDTQYF. The CDR3 nucleotides read TGTGCTAGTGGTTTGGGACTAGCGGGACATGAAGATACGCAGTATTTT. The chain carries TRBV12-5 and TRBJ2-3; 11 bases line up with TRBD2. This CDR3 spans 16 amino acids. Germline V gives CDR1 LGHNT, CDR2 FRNRAP. With 1 base clipped from V and 5 bases from J, the junction kept 5 bases outside the gene matches.

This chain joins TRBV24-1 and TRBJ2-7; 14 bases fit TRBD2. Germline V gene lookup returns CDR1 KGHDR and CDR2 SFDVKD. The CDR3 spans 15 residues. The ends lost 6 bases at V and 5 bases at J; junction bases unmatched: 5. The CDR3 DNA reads TGTGCCACCAGTATGGGACTAGCGGGAGTTAACGAGCAGTACTTC. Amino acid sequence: CATSMGLAGVNEQYF.

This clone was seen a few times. This CDR3 is CASSFGTVNYEQYF. The CDR3 DNA is TGTGCCAGCAGCTTTGGGACAGTGAACTACGAGCAGTACTTC. V is TRBV5-4 and J is TRBJ2-7; TRBD1 agrees at 7 bases. The CDR3 contains 14 residues. Germline V gives CDR1 SGHNT, CDR2 YYREEE (reference sequence). The V segment lost 2 bases and the J segment 3 bases; nucleotides outside the gene matches: 5.

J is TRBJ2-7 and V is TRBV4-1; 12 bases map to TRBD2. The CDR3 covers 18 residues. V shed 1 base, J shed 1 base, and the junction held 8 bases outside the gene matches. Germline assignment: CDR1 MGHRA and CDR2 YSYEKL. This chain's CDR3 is CASSQGRASGGVSYEQYF. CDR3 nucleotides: TGCGCCAGCAGCCAAGGAAGGGCTAGCGGGGGGGTATCCTACGAGCAGTACTTC.

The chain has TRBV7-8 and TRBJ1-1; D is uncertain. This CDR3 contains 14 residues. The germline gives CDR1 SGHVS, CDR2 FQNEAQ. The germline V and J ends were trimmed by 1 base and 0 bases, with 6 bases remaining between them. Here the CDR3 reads CASSLERMNTEAFF. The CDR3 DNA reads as TGTGCCAGCAGCTTAGAGCGTATGAACACTGAAGCTTTCTTT.

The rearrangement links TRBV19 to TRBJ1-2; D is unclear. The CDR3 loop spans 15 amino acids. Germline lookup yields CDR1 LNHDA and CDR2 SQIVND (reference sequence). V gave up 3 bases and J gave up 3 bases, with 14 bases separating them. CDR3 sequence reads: CASSIGTAYYYGYTF. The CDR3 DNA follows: TGTGCCAGTAGTATCGGAACAGCATATTACTATGGCTACACCTTC.

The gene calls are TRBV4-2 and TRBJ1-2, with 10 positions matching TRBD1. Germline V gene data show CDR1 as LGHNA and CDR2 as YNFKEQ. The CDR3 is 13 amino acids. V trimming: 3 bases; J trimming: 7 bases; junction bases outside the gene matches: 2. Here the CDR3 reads CASSQDRGFGYTF. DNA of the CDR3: TGTGCCAGCAGCCAGGACAGGGGGTTTGGCTACACCTTC.

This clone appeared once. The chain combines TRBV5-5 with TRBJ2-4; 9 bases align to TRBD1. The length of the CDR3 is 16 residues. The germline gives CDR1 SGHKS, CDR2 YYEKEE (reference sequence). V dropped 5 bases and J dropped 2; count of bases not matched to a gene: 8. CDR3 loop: CASRLWTGVPKNIQYF. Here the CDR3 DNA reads TGTGCCAGCAGACTATGGACAGGGGTACCCAAAAACATTCAGTACTTC.

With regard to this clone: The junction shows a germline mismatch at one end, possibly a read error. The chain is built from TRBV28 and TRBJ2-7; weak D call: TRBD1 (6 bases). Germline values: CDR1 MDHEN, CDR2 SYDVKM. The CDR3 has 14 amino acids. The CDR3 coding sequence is TGTGCCAGCAATCCACAGGGAACCTCCCACGAGCAGTACTTC. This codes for CASNPQGTSHEQYF.

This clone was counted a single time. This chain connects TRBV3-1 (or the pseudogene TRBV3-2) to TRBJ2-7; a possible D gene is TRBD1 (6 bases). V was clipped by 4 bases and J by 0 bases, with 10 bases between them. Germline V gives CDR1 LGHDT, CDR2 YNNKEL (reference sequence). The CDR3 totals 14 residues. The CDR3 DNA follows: TGTGCCAGCAGCCCTGGACAGAGCTCCTACGAGCAGTACTTC. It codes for CASSPGQSSYEQYF.

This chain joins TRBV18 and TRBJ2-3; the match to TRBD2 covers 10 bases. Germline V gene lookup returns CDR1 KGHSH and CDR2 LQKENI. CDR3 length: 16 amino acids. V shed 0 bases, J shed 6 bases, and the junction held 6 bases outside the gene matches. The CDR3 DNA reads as TGTGCCAGCTCACCACCACGTCTAGCGGGAGTCGATACGCAGTATTTT. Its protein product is CASSPPRLAGVDTQYF.

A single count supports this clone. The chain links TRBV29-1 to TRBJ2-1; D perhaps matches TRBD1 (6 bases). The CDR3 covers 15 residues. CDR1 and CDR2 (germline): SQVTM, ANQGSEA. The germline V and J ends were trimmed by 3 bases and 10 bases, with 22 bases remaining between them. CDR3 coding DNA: TGCAGCGTTGACCCGAGGGGGATCGAAACAGGGGAGCAGTTCTTC. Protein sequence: CSVDPRGIETGEQFF.

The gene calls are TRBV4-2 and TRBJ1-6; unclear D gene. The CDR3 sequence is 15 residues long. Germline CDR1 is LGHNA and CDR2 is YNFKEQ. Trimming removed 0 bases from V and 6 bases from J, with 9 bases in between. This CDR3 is CASSQDEGINSPLHF. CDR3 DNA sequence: TGTGCCAGCAGCCAAGATGAAGGGATTAATTCACCCCTCCACTTT.

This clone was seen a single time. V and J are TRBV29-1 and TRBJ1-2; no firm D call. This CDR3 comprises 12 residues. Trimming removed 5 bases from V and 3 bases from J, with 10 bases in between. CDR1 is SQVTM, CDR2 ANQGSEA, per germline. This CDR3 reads CSVSDGYYGYTF. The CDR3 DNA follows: TGCAGCGTTTCGGACGGATACTATGGCTACACCTTC.

The CDR3 DNA reads TGTGCCAGCAGTGGGGCAGAAGTAAATGGCTACACCTTC. The encoded protein is CASSGAEVNGYTF. This chain connects TRBV2 to TRBJ1-2; D not resolved. The CDR3 is made up of 13 amino acids. V gave up 4 bases and J gave up 6 bases, with 12 bases separating them. Germline V gene sequence: CDR1 SNHLY, CDR2 FYNNEI.

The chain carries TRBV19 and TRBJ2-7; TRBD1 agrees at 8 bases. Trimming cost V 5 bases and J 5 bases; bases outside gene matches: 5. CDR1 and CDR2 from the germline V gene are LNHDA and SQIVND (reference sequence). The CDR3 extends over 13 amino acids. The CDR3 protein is CASSFQGAHEQYF. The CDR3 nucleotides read TGTGCCAGTAGTTTTCAGGGGGCCCACGAGCAGTACTTC.

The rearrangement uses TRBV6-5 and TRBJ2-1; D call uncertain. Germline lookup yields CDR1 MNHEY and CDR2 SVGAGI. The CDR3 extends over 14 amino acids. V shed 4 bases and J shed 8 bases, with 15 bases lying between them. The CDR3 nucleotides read TGTGCCAGCAGTTCTGCGATAATAAGGGATGAGCAGTTCTTC. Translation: CASSSAIIRDEQFF.

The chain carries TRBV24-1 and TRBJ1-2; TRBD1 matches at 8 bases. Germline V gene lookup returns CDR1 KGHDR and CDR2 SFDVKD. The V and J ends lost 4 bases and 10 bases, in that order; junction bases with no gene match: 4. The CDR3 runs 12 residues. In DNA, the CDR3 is TGTGCCACCAGTGACAGGGGGCCCGACTACACCTTC. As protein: CATSDRGPDYTF.

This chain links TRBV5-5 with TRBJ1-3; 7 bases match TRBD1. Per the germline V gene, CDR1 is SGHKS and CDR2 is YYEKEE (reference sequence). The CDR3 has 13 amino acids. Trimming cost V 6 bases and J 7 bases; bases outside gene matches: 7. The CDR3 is CASNSLQGNTIYF. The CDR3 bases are TGTGCCAGCAACTCACTACAGGGGAACACCATATATTTT.

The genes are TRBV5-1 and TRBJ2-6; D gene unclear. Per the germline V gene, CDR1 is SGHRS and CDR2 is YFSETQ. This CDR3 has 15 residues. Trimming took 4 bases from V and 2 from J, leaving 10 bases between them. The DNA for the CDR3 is TGCGCCAGCAGCACGGGCAGGACTGGGGCCAACGTCCTGACTTTC. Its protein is CASSTGRTGANVLTF.

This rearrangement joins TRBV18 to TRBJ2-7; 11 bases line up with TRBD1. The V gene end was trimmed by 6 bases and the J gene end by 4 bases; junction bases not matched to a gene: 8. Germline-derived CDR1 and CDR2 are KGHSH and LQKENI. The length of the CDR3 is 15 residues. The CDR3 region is CASSPGTGGSYEQYF. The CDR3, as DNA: TGTGCCAGCTCGCCCGGGACAGGGGGTTCGTACGAGCAGTACTTC.

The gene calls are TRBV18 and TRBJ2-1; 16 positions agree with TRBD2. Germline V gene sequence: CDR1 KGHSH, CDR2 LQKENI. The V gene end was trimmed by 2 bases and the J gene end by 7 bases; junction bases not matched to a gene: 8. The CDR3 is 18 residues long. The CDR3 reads CASSPGTSGRARKNEQFF. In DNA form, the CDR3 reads TGTGCCAGCTCACCAGGGACTAGCGGGAGGGCCAGGAAGAATGAGCAGTTCTTC.

The CDR3 region is CASSTTGGNYGYTF. The CDR3 DNA follows: TGTGCCAGCAGCACCACAGGGGGTAACTATGGCTACACCTTC. The rearrangement links TRBV5-5 to TRBJ1-2; 8 positions agree with TRBD1. This CDR3 is 14 amino acids long. V lost 4 bases, J lost 1 base, and 3 bases stayed unmatched. CDR1 SGHKS and CDR2 YYEKEE come from the germline V gene (reference sequence).

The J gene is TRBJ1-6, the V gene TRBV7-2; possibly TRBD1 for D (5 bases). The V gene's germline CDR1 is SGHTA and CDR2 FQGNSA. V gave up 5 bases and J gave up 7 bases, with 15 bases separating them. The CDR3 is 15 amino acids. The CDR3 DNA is TGTGCCAGCAGCGAGAACAGGATCGACAATTCACCCCTCCACTTT. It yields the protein CASSENRIDNSPLHF.

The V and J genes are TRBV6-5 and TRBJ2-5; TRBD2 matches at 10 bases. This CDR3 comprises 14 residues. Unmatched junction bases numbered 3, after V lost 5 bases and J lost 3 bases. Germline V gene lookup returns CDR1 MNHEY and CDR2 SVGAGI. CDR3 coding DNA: TGTGCCAGCAGTCCCGGACTAGCGGAAGAGACCCAGTACTTC. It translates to CASSPGLAEETQYF.

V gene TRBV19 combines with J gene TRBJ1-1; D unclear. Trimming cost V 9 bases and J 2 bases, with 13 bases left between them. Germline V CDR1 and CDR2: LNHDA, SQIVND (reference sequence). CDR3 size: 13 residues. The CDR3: CASAWTYNTEAFF. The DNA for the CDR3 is TGTGCCAGCGCCTGGACTTATAACACTGAAGCTTTCTTT.

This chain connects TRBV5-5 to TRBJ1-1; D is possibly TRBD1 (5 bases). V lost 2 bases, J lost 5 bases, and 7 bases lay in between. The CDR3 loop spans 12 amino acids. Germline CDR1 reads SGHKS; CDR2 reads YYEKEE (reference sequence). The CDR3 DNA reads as TGTGCCAGCAGCTTATCAGGGACTGAAGCTTTCTTT. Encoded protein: CASSLSGTEAFF.

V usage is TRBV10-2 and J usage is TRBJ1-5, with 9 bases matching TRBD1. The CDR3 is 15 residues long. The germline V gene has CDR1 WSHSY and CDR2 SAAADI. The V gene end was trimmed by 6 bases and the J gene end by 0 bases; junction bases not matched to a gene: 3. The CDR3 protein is CASREQGASNQPQHF. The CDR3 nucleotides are TGCGCCAGCAGGGAACAGGGGGCTAGCAATCAGCCCCAGCATTTT.

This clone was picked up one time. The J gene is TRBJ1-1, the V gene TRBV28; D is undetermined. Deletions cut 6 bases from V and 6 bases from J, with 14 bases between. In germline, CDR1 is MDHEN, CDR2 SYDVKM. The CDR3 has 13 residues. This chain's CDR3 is CASSPSLSSEAFF. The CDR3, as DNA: TGTGCCAGCAGCCCCTCCCTATCCTCTGAAGCTTTCTTT. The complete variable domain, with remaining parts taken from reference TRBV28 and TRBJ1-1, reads DVKVTQSSRYLVKRTGEKVFLECVQDMDHENMFWYRQDPGLGLRLIYFSYDVKMKEKGDIPEGYSVSREKKERFSLILESASTNQTSMYLCASSPSLSSEAFFGQGTRLTVV.

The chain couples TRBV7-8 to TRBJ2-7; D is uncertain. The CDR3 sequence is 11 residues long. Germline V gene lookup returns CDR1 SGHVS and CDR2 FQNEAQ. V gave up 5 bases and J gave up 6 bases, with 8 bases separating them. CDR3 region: CASSPRREQYF. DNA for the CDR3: TGTGCCAGCAGCCCCCGGCGCGAGCAGTACTTC. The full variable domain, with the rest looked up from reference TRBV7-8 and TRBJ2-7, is GAGVSQSPRYKVAKRGQDVALRCDPISGHVSLFWYQQALGQGPEFLTYFQNEAQLDKSGLPSDRFFAERPEGSVSTLKIQRTQQEDSAVYLCASSPRREQYFGPGTRLTVT.

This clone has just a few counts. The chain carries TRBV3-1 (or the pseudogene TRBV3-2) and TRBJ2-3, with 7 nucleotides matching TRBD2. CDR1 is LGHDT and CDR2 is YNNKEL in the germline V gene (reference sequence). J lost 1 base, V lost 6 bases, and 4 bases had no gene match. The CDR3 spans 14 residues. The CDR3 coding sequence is TGTGCCAGCAGTCGCGGACTAGGCACAGATACGCAGTATTTT. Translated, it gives CASSRGLGTDTQYF.